This T cell receptor beta chain was sequenced during a study of shared clonotypes between healthy human individuals. Study overall: A donor's plate count was three for CD4 naive and three for CD4 memory; CD8 naive had two and CD8 memory one.

This CDR3 spans 12 amino acids. Germline V lookup: CDR1 MNHEY, CDR2 SVGAGI. V was shortened by 5 bases and J by 7 bases, with 9 bases between the two germline ends. Investigators divided CD4+ cells into CD45RA+ naive and CD45RA-negative memory subsets. As originally analysed: Junction-only immunoSEQ data arrived without quality scores, meaning filtering differed. Clones were sequenced by immunoSEQ multiplex PCR, and TCRdb holds only the in-frame ones, with some missing. Clone size and V and J calls were adopted from that table, with D and trimming inferred from the DNA. The sample has under 850,000 clones, roughly 72% seen once.

The source material was memory CD4+ T cells sorted from blood. Sample subset: CD45RA-negative fraction. This chain connects TRBV6-5 to TRBJ2-1; D is uncertain. This receptor was obtained from a woman aged 25 to 39 in good health. Here the CDR3 reads CASSPNLNEQFF. CDR3 nucleotide sequence: TGTGCCAGCAGTCCCAATCTTAATGAGCAGTTCTTC.